These T cell receptor beta chains were read from a single sample in a study of blood T cell repertoires in COVID-19. The protocol was immunoSEQ multiplex PCR, while the TCRdb copy is restricted to in-frame clones and leaves out a portion. The top ten hold around a fifth of the sample, which has around 43,000 clones, nearly 80% seen once. The sequencing sample was made of peripheral blood. The source is a man aged 65 to 79 with acute or convalescent COVID-19. CDR3s include the opening cysteine and the closing phenylalanine or tryptophan. Each record gives: D gene, clone size, CDR3 length, V gene, J gene, CDR3 DNA, CDR3 protein. D genes are given only for firm matches. Rows give clone size only sometimes, using once, few, many, or a class for an expanded clone.

d_gene: -
abundance: -
len: 16
v_gene: TRBV7-2
j_gene: TRBJ1-2
CDR3nt: TGTGCCAGCAGCTTAGAATCCAGGTTCGAGTTTCGCGGCTACACCTTC
CDR3aa: CASSLESRFEFRGYTF

d_gene: -
abundance: -
len: 16
v_gene: TRBV11-2
j_gene: TRBJ1-4
CDR3nt: TGTGCCAGCAGCTTAGACTCCCGGGGAGTTTATGAAAAACTGTTTTTT
CDR3aa: CASSLDSRGVYEKLFF

d_gene: -
abundance: -
len: 16
v_gene: TRBV7-2
j_gene: TRBJ2-7
CDR3nt: TGTGCCAGCAGCTCCTCCCTGCTTACAGGGTCCCACGAGCAGTACTTC
CDR3aa: CASSSSLLTGSHEQYF

d_gene: TRBD1
abundance: -
len: 14
v_gene: TRBV4-1
j_gene: TRBJ1-3
CDR3nt: TGCGCCAGCAGCCGAAGGACAGGGGAGAACACCATATATTTT
CDR3aa: CASSRRTGENTIYF

d_gene: TRBD1
abundance: -
len: 15
v_gene: TRBV7-2
j_gene: TRBJ1-6
CDR3nt: TGTGCCAGCGCACTCAGGGGACAGGGGAATTCACCCCTCCACTTT
CDR3aa: CASALRGQGNSPLHF

d_gene: TRBD1
abundance: -
len: 15
v_gene: TRBV5-1
j_gene: TRBJ2-5
CDR3nt: TGCGCCAGCAGCTCTGGGACAGGGGGCTGGGAGACCCAGTACTTC
CDR3aa: CASSSGTGGWETQYF

d_gene: TRBD1
abundance: -
len: 15
v_gene: TRBV6-1
j_gene: TRBJ1-2
CDR3nt: TGTGCCAGCAGTGACCCGCGACAGGGTAACTATGGCTACACCTTC
CDR3aa: CASSDPRQGNYGYTF

d_gene: TRBD2
abundance: -
len: 17
v_gene: TRBV6-2/TRBV6-3
j_gene: TRBJ2-2
CDR3nt: TGTGCCAGCAGTTACCAACTCAGGGACTATTACACCGGGGAGCTGTTTTTT
CDR3aa: CASSYQLRDYYTGELFF

d_gene: -
abundance: -
len: 14
v_gene: TRBV2
j_gene: TRBJ1-1
CDR3nt: TGTGCCAGCAGTGTGGGGGCCTGGGGGACTGAAGCTTTCTTT
CDR3aa: CASSVGAWGTEAFF

d_gene: -
abundance: -
len: 13
v_gene: TRBV7-3
j_gene: TRBJ2-5
CDR3nt: TGTGCCAGCAGCCGGGGGACTCGAGAGACCCAGTACTTC
CDR3aa: CASSRGTRETQYF

d_gene: TRBD1
abundance: -
len: 15
v_gene: TRBV9
j_gene: TRBJ1-2
CDR3nt: TGTGCCAGCAGCACGGGACAGGGGGTGATCTATGGCTACACCTTC
CDR3aa: CASSTGQGVIYGYTF

d_gene: -
abundance: -
len: 14
v_gene: TRBV7-9
j_gene: TRBJ2-7
CDR3nt: TGTGCCAGCAGTTTCCAGGGTAGTTCCTACGAGCAGTACTTC
CDR3aa: CASSFQGSSYEQYF

d_gene: -
abundance: few
len: 12
v_gene: TRBV7-2
j_gene: TRBJ1-3
CDR3nt: TGTGCCAGCAGGGACTCAGGAAACACCATATATTTT
CDR3aa: CASRDSGNTIYF

d_gene: -
abundance: -
len: 13
v_gene: TRBV9
j_gene: TRBJ1-1
CDR3nt: TGTGCCAGCAGCGTTACAGGGAACACTGAAGCTTTCTTT
CDR3aa: CASSVTGNTEAFF

d_gene: -
abundance: -
len: 14
v_gene: TRBV15
j_gene: TRBJ2-7
CDR3nt: TGTGCCACCAGCAGAATGGGAGACATCAACGAGCAGTACTTC
CDR3aa: CATSRMGDINEQYF

d_gene: TRBD2
abundance: -
len: 15
v_gene: TRBV5-1
j_gene: TRBJ2-5
CDR3nt: TGCGCCAGCAGTTCCTTTAGCGGGGGGTTAGAGACCCAGTACTTC
CDR3aa: CASSSFSGGLETQYF

d_gene: -
abundance: -
len: 14
v_gene: TRBV2
j_gene: TRBJ2-1
CDR3nt: TGTGCCAGCAGTGAAAACAGGGCGGTCAATGAGCAGTTCTTC
CDR3aa: CASSENRAVNEQFF

d_gene: -
abundance: -
len: 13
v_gene: TRBV7-2
j_gene: TRBJ1-1
CDR3nt: TGTGCCAGCAGTCCGGACAGAACCGTCGAGGCTTTCTTT
CDR3aa: CASSPDRTVEAFF

d_gene: -
abundance: -
len: 13
v_gene: TRBV7-9
j_gene: TRBJ1-2
CDR3nt: TGTGCCAGCACGGGAGGGGAGATCTATGGCTACACCTTC
CDR3aa: CASTGGEIYGYTF

d_gene: TRBD1
abundance: -
len: 15
v_gene: TRBV7-2
j_gene: TRBJ1-2
CDR3nt: TGTGCCAGCAGCCAGACAGGGCTTACTAACTATGGCTACACCTTC
CDR3aa: CASSQTGLTNYGYTF

d_gene: TRBD1
abundance: -
len: 15
v_gene: TRBV11-2
j_gene: TRBJ2-1
CDR3nt: TGTGCCAGCAGCCATTACAGGGGGCATAGCAATGAGCAGTTCTTC
CDR3aa: CASSHYRGHSNEQFF

d_gene: TRBD1
abundance: -
len: 14
v_gene: TRBV5-1
j_gene: TRBJ2-7
CDR3nt: TGCGCCAGCAGCTTGGTAGGACAGGGATCCGAGCAGTACTTC
CDR3aa: CASSLVGQGSEQYF

d_gene: -
abundance: -
len: 14
v_gene: TRBV24-1
j_gene: TRBJ1-2
CDR3nt: TGTGCCACCAGTGATTTGCCCAGGGGCTATGGCTACACCTTC
CDR3aa: CATSDLPRGYGYTF

d_gene: -
abundance: -
len: 14
v_gene: TRBV7-2
j_gene: TRBJ1-2
CDR3nt: TGTGCCAGCATGAGAACAGGGTGGAACTATGGCTACACCTTC
CDR3aa: CASMRTGWNYGYTF

d_gene: TRBD1
abundance: -
len: 14
v_gene: TRBV7-6
j_gene: TRBJ2-2
CDR3nt: TGTGCCAGCAGCCGTGACAGGGTCCCCGGGGAGCTGTTTTTT
CDR3aa: CASSRDRVPGELFF

d_gene: -
abundance: -
len: 17
v_gene: TRBV6-2/TRBV6-3
j_gene: TRBJ2-3
CDR3nt: TGTGCCAGCAGTTACCCTGCACAGGGGGGGCGGACAGATACGCAGTATTTT
CDR3aa: CASSYPAQGGRTDTQYF

d_gene: -
abundance: -
len: 16
v_gene: TRBV7-2
j_gene: TRBJ1-4
CDR3nt: TGTGCCAGCAGCTCGCAGGGGCATGCAACTAATGAAAAACTGTTTTTT
CDR3aa: CASSSQGHATNEKLFF

d_gene: -
abundance: few
len: 11
v_gene: TRBV12-3/TRBV12-4
j_gene: TRBJ1-3
CDR3nt: TGTGCCAGCAGTCTTGGAAACACCATATATTTT
CDR3aa: CASSLGNTIYF